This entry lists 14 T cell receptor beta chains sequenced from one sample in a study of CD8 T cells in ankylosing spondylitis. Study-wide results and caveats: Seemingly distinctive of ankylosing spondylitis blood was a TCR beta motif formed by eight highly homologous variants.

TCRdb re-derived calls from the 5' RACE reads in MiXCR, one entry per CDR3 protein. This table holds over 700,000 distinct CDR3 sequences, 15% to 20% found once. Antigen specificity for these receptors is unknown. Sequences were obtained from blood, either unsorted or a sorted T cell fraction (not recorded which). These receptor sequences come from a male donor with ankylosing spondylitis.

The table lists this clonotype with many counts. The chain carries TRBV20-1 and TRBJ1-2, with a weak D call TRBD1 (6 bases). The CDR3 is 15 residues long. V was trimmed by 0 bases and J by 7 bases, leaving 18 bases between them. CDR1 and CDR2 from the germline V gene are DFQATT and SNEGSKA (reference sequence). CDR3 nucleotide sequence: TGCAGTGCTAGAGAGATTTCCTTCGGACAGCCTGGCTACACCTTC. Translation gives CSAREISFGQPGYTF.

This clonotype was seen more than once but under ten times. The CDR3 here is CASSLWTPNGYTF. The CDR3, as DNA: TGTGCCAGCAGCTTGTGGACGCCAAATGGCTACACCTTC. The V gene is TRBV7-2, the J gene TRBJ1-2; no firm D call. Germline CDR1 and CDR2: SGHTA and FQGNSA. This CDR3 comprises 13 residues. The V end lost 3 bases, the J end lost 6 bases, and 11 bases lay between the germline ends.

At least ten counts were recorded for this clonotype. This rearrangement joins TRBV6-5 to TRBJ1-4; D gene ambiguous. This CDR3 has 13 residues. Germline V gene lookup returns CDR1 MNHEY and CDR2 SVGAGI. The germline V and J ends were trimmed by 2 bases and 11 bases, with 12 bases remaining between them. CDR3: CASSYRPQDKLFF. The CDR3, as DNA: TGTGCCAGCAGTTACCGTCCCCAGGACAAACTGTTTTTT.

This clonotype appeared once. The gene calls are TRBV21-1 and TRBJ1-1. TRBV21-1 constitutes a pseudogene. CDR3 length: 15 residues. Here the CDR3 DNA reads TGTGCCAGCAGCAAGGGAGGGAGGATGAACACTGAAGCTTTCTTT. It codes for CASSKGGRMNTEAFF.

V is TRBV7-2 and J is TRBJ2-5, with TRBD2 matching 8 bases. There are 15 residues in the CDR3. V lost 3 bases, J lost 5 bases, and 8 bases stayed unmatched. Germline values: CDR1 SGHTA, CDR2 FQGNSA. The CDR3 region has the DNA TGTGCCAGCAGCTTGGGACTAGGGGGGAGGGAGACCCAGTACTTC. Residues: CASSLGLGGRETQYF.

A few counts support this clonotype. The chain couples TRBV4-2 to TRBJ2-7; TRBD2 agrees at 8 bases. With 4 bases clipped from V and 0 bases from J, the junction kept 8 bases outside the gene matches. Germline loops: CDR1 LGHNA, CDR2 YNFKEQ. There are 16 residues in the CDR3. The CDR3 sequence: CASSLGLAESSYEQYF. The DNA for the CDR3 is TGTGCCAGCAGCCTTGGACTAGCTGAGAGCTCCTACGAGCAGTACTTC.

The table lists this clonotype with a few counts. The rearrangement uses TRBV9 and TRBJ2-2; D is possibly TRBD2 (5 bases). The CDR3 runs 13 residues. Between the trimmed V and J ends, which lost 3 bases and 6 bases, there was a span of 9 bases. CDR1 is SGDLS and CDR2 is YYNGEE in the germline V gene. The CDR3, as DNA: TGTGCCAGCAGCGCCCCACTAGCCGGGGAGCTGTTTTTT. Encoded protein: CASSAPLAGELFF.

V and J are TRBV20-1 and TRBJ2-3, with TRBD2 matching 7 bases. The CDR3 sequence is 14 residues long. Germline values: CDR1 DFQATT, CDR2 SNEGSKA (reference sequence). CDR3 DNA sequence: TGCAGGACGGGGACGGGGGGTAGCACAGATACGCAGTATTTT. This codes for CRTGTGGSTDTQYF.

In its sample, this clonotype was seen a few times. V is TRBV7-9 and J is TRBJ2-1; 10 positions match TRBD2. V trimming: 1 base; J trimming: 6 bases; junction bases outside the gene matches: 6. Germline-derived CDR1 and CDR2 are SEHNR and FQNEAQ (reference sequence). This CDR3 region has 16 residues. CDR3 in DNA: TGTGCCAGCAGCTTAGGTTTAGCGGGAGGCTTCAATGAGCAGTTCTTC. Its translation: CASSLGLAGGFNEQFF.

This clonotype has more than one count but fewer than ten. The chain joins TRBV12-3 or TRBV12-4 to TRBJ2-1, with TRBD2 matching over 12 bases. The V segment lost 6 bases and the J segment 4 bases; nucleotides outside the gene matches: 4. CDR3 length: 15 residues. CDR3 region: CASSGLAGTYNEQFF. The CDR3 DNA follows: TGTGCCAGCAGCGGACTAGCGGGAACTTACAATGAGCAGTTCTTC.

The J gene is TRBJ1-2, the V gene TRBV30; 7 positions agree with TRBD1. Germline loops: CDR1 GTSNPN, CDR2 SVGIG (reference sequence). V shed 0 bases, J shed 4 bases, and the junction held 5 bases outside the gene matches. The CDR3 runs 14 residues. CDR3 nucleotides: TGTGCCTGGAGTGTGACCGGGACAGTCTATGGCTACACCTTC. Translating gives CAWSVTGTVYGYTF.

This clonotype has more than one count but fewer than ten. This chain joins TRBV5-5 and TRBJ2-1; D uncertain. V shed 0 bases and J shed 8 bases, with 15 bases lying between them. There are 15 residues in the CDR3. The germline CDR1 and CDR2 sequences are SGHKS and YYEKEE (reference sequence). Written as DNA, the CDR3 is TGTGCCAGCAGCTTGGGATATAGGGTAGTCGATGAGCAGTTCTTC. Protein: CASSLGYRVVDEQFF.

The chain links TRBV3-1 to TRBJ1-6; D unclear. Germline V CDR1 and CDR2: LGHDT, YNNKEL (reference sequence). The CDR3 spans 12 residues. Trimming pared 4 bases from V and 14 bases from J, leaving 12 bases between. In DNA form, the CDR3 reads TGTGCCAGCAGCCCGGGCACCCGAGCCCTCCACTTT. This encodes CASSPGTRALHF.

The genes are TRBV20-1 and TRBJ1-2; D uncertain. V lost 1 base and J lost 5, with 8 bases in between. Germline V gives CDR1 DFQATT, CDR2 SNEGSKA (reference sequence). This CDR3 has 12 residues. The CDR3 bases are TGCAGTGCTAGAGGCCAGGCATATGGCTACACCTTC. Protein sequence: CSARGQAYGYTF.